This record looks at one T cell receptor (beta chain) sequence and its context. Its antigen is unknown. This specimen comes from a study of T cell clonotyping in hematopoietic cell transplantation. TCRdb's copy holds only in-frame clones and misses some; the assay was immunoSEQ multiplex PCR. Here the sample spans approximately 30,000 clones, 90% to 96% being singletons. Study conclusions and caveats: Few recipient clonotypes overlapped donors; over 97% were de novo at given depth. After transplant, recipient diversity fell while pathologically expanded clonotypes grew through day 180. Broader posttransplant TCR repertoire diversity was predicted by graft donor and pretransplant recipient Inverse Simpson Index values. No sorting was done, leaving CD4 and CD8 contributions mixed.

The CDR3 extends over 15 amino acids. Germline CDR1 and CDR2: SGHTA and FQGNSA. Trimming removed 5 bases at V and 0 bases at J, with 11 bases between. This receptor was obtained from a man aged 50 to 59 in good health. Some clones in this sample may be carry-over from other donors' samples. Sequences were obtained from peripheral blood mononuclear cells. The chain has TRBV7-2 and TRBJ2-1; D might be TRBD2 (5 bases). CDR3: CASSRTGSSYNEQFF. Written as DNA, the CDR3 is TGTGCCAGCAGCCGGACGGGGAGCTCCTACAATGAGCAGTTCTTC.